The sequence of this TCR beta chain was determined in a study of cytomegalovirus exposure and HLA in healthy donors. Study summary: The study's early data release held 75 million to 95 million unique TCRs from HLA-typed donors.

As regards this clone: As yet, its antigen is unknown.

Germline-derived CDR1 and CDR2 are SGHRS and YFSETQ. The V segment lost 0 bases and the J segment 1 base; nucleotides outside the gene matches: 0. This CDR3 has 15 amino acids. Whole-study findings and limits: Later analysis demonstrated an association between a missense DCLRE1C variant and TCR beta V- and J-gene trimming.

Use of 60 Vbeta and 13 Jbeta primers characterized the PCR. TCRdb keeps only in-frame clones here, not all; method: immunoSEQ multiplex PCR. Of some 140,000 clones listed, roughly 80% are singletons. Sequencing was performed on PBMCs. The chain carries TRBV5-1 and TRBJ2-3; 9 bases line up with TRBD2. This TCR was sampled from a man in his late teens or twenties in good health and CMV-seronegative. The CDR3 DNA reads TGCGCCAGCAGCTTGGGACTAGCGGGCACAGATACGCAGTATTTT. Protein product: CASSLGLAGTDTQYF.